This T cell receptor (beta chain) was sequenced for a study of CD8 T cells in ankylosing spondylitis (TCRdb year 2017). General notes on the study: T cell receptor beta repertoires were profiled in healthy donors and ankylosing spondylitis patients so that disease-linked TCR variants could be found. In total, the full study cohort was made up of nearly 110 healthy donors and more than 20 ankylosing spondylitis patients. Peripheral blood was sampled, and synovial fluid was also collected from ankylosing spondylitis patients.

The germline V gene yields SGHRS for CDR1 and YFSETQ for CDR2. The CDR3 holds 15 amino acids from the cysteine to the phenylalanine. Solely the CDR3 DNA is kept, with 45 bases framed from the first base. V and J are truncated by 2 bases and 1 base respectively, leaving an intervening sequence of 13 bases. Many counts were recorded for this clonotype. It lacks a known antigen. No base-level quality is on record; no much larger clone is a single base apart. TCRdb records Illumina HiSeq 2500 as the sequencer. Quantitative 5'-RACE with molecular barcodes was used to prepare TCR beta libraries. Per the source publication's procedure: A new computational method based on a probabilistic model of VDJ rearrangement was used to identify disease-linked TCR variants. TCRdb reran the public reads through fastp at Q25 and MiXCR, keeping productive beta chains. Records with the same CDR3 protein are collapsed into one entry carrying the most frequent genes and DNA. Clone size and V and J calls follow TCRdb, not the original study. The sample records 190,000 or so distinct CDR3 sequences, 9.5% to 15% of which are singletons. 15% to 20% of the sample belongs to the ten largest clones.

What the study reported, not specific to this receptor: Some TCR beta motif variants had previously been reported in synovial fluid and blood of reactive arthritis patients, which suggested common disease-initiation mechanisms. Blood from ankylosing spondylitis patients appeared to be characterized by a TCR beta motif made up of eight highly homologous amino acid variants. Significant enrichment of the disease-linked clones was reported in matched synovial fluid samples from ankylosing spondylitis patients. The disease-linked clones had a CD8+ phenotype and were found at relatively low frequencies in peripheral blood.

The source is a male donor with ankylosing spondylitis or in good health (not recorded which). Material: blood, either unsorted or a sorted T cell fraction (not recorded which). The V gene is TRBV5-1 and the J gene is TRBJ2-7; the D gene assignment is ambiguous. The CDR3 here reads CASSFGDPSSYEQYF. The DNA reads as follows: TGCGCCAGCAGCTTTGGGGATCCGTCTTCCTACGAGCAGTACTTC.